This section outlines one TCR beta chain sequence together with its context. TCRdb recomputed calls from the RT-PCR reads with MiXCR, one row per CDR3 protein. In the table there are about 150,000 distinct CDR3 sequences, roughly 35% of which are singletons. The data derive from a study of patients and donors after allogeneic stem cell transplantation. The sequenced material came from blood, either unsorted or a sorted T cell fraction (not recorded which). This clonotype originated in a human donor who was either an allogeneic HSCT recipient or a stem cell or donor lymphocyte infusion donor (not recorded which). It is not recorded whose cells these are; they may come from a transplant donor.

The CDR3 nucleotides read TGTGCCAGCAGTTACGGCACAGATACGCAGTATTTT. Its protein product is CASSYGTDTQYF. The chain couples TRBV6-6 to TRBJ2-3, with D uncertain. Germline CDR1 is MNHNY and CDR2 is SVGAGI (reference sequence). Between the trimmed V and J ends, which lost 2 bases and 1 base, there was a span of 1 base. The CDR3 covers 12 residues.